A single TCR beta chain is shown here with its context. Antigen unknown. Assay: immunoSEQ multiplex PCR; the TCRdb copy retains only in-frame clones and omits some. The table includes fewer than 400,000 clones, about 82% detected once. This specimen comes from a study of Ad26.COV2.S vaccination and SARS-CoV-2 variants. For the study at large: Ad26.COV2.S given intramuscularly, once or twice 56 days apart. Study observations and caveats: The TCR breadth and depth analyses may have understated or missed part of the total T cell responses.

With 4 bases removed from V and 2 bases from J, the gap between germline ends came to 8 bases. Germline-derived CDR1 and CDR2 are LGHNA and YNFKEQ. CDR3 length equals 13 residues. Noted treatment: roughly 20 received Ad26.COV2.S at low or high dose, single or two shots; about 5 received placebo; per-sample allocation not given. Day 63 after the first injection of vaccine or placebo was the sampling time. Sequenced material: peripheral blood, taken in a trial of Ad26.COV2.S vaccine versus placebo. V is TRBV4-2 and J is TRBJ2-5; D ambiguous. This TCR was recovered from a person aged 18-65 years who received the Ad26.COV2.S COVID-19 vaccine or a placebo. CDR3 sequence (DNA): TGTGCCAGCAGCCCGACGATACAAGAGACCCAGTACTTC. It codes for CASSPTIQETQYF.